The clone carrying this T cell receptor (beta chain) was observed a single time. Profiled with immunoSEQ multiplex PCR; TCRdb holds only in-frame clones, not every one. The repertoire includes about 2.3 million clones, 80% to 95% of them detected once, and 0.3% to 0.45% sits in the top ten. This sample is drawn from a study of shared clonotypes between healthy human individuals. Germline CDR1 reads MDHEN; CDR2 reads SYDVKM. The CDR3 covers 15 residues. Trimming cost V 6 bases and J 3 bases; bases outside gene matches: 8. Sequencing used naive CD4+ T cells from PBMCs. Subset reported: CD45RA+ positively selected. The V and J genes are TRBV28 and TRBJ2-7; 10 bases are shared with TRBD1. This TCR was sampled from a young man in good health. Some clones in this sample may be carry-over from other donors' samples. CDR3 in amino acids: CASSSRTGGIYEQYF. The CDR3 DNA reads as TGTGCCAGCAGCTCCCGGACAGGGGGTATCTACGAGCAGTACTTC.